This entry features one T cell receptor (beta chain) sequence. What it recognizes is unknown. PCR amplification relied on 60 Vbeta primers (plus 13 Jbeta primers). The repertoire was sequenced with immunoSEQ multiplex PCR; TCRdb's copy has only in-frame clones and lacks some. This sample has 70,000 to 90,000 clones, with roughly 82% found just once. This sample was taken from a study of cytomegalovirus exposure and HLA in healthy donors. Findings of the study overall: A later analysis revealed that TCR association rates differed between HLA loci, peaking at DRB1 and bottoming out at HLA-C. There was a cluster of highly shared sequence variants that was likely a sequencing artifact.

The source material was PBMCs. This clonotype was sampled from a man in his 70s in good health and CMV-seropositive.

The DNA for the CDR3 is TGTGCCAGCAGTCCCACAGGTTTTGTTAACAATGAGCAGTTCTTC. Residues: CASSPTGFVNNEQFF. The chain joins TRBV6-1 to TRBJ2-1, with D possibly matching TRBD1 (5 bases). Germline-derived CDR1 and CDR2 are MNHNS and SASEGT. V lost 5 bases and J lost 5, with 16 bases in between. CDR3 length equals 15 residues.